Listed below are T cell receptor beta chains from one sample, sequenced in a study of T cells in Graves' hyperthyroidism and ophthalmopathy. TCRdb called the multiplex PCR reads again in MiXCR, with one record for every CDR3 protein. The table has roughly 700,000 distinct CDR3 sequences, roughly 15% seen once; the top ten hold 9.5% to 13%. Sequencing input: blood. The source is a woman younger than 30 with Graves' hyperthyroidism. Both conserved end residues are part of each CDR3. Fields, in order: CDR3 protein, CDR3 DNA, V gene, J gene, CDR3 length, clone size, D gene. A D gene is named only where the DNA matches it firmly. Some rows have no size entry. The others give once, few or many, or a class for an expanded clone.

CACREGPYNEQFF	TGTGCCTGCCGGGAGGGCCCCTACAATGAGCAGTTCTTC	TRBV2	TRBJ2-1	13	many	TRBD2
CASSLLGTVSNEQFF	TGCGCCAGCAGCCTGCTCGGGACAGTCTCAAATGAGCAGTTCTTC	TRBV4-1	TRBJ2-1	15	-	TRBD1
CATSDPARASGELFF	TGTGCCACCAGTGACCCTGCTAGGGCCTCCGGGGAGCTGTTTTTT	TRBV24-1	TRBJ2-2	15	many	-
CATSEEANEQFF	TGTGCCACCAGTGAGGAAGCGAATGAGCAGTTCTTC	TRBV24-1	TRBJ2-1	12	-	-
CAIQQGNNQPQHF	TGTGCCATCCAACAGGGGAACAATCAGCCCCAGCATTTT	TRBV10-3	TRBJ1-5	13	many	TRBD1
CASSYSTAGGNNEQFF	TGTGCCAGCAGTTACTCGACCGCGGGAGGGAACAATGAGCAGTTCTTC	TRBV6-2/TRBV6-3	TRBJ2-1	16	-	TRBD2
CATSGVDTNQPQHF	TGTGCCACCAGTGGAGTGGACACCAATCAGCCCCAGCATTTT	TRBV24-1	TRBJ1-5	14	-	-
CASSPRELAGILRQYF	TGTGCCAGCAGTCCCCGGGAACTAGCGGGTATACTTAGGCAGTATTTT	TRBV6-1	TRBJ2-3	16	few	TRBD2
CASSTPSGDNNEQYF	TGTGCCAGCAGTACCCCTTCAGGGGACAACAACGAGCAGTACTTC	TRBV28	TRBJ2-7	15	many	-
CASSQNMLPGLARAGANVLTF	TGCGCCAGCAGCCAAAATATGCTTCCGGGACTAGCGCGCGCTGGGGCCAACGTCCTGACTTTC	TRBV4-1	TRBJ2-6	21	-	TRBD2
CASRGGINTGELFF	TGTGCCAGCAGAGGGGGTATAAACACCGGGGAGCTGTTTTTT	TRBV2	TRBJ2-2	14	few	-
CASSRDGNSGNTIYF	TGTGCCAGCAGTAGAGACGGAAACTCTGGAAACACCATATATTTT	TRBV6-1	TRBJ1-3	15	-	-
CASTLEGASNAGELFF	TGTGCCAGCACTTTGGAGGGGGCCTCGAACGCCGGGGAGCTGTTTTTT	TRBV6-5	TRBJ2-2	16	few	-
CASSPPGVRSYNEQFF	TGTGCCAGCTCACCACCGGGAGTCCGCTCCTACAATGAGCAGTTCTTC	TRBV18	TRBJ2-1	16	many	-
CAWSSAGRTFF	TGTGCCTGGAGTTCGGCCGGGAGGACTTTCTTT	TRBV30	TRBJ1-1	11	many	-
CASRPQVGTQYF	TGTGCCAGCAGGCCCCAAGTAGGGACCCAGTACTTC	TRBV2	TRBJ2-5	12	many	-
CASSLGWFTDTQYF	TGTGCCAGCAGTTTAGGTTGGTTCACAGATACGCAGTATTTT	TRBV12-3/TRBV12-4	TRBJ2-3	14	many	-
CASSPLAGGLEADTQYF	TGTGCCAGCAGTCCGCTAGCGGGAGGGCTTGAGGCAGATACGCAGTATTTT	TRBV12-3/TRBV12-4	TRBJ2-3	17	many	TRBD2
CATYNVRGQPQHF	TGTGCCACCTATAATGTGAGGGGTCAGCCCCAGCATTTT	TRBV28	TRBJ1-5	13	many	-
CASRASPNTGELFF	TGCGCCAGCAGGGCTAGCCCTAACACCGGGGAGCTGTTTTTT	TRBV5-1	TRBJ2-2	14	many	-
CASSENTDTQYF	TGTGCCAGCAGTGAGAACACAGATACGCAGTATTTT	TRBV2	TRBJ2-3	12	many	-
CASRGLYSNQPQHF	TGTGCCAGCAGGGGATTGTATAGCAATCAGCCCCAGCATTTT	TRBV28	TRBJ1-5	14	-	-
CASSFTSGNVNEQFF	TGTGCCAGCAGCTTTACTAGCGGGAATGTCAATGAGCAGTTCTTC	TRBV11-2	TRBJ2-1	15	many	TRBD2
CASRRDRGPGNEKLFF	TGTGCCAGCAGAAGAGACAGGGGGCCTGGTAATGAAAAACTGTTTTTT	TRBV2	TRBJ1-4	16	-	TRBD1
CASSYSSGYYNEQFF	TGTGCCAGCAGTTACTCCAGCGGGTATTACAATGAGCAGTTCTTC	TRBV6-2/TRBV6-3	TRBJ2-1	15	many	-
CASSPLDGRGDNEQFF	TGTGCCAGCAGTCCCCTCGACGGGAGGGGCGACAATGAGCAGTTCTTC	TRBV27	TRBJ2-1	16	many	TRBD2
CASSVGGSNEQFF	TGTGCCAGCAGCGTAGGGGGAAGTAATGAGCAGTTCTTC	TRBV9	TRBJ2-1	13	many	-
CASSLDRTYEQFF	TGTGCCAGCAGCTTAGATAGGACCTACGAGCAGTTCTTC	TRBV7-8	TRBJ2-1	13	-	-
CASSQRTNTGELFF	TGTGCCAGCAGCCAACGGACAAACACCGGGGAGCTGTTTTTT	TRBV9	TRBJ2-2	14	-	-
CASSQDVQYEQYF	TGCGCCAGCAGCCAAGATGTACAGTACGAGCAGTACTTC	TRBV4-3	TRBJ2-7	13	-	-
CASSLYTLNTGELFF	TGTGCCAGCAGTTTGTATACTTTGAACACCGGGGAGCTGTTTTTT	TRBV28	TRBJ2-2	15	many	-
CASGTGGSSEQFF	TGCGCCAGCGGGACAGGGGGTTCCAGTGAGCAGTTCTTC	TRBV5-1	TRBJ2-1	13	-	TRBD1
CASWRPSGSQETQYF	TGTGCCAGCTGGAGGCCTAGCGGGAGCCAAGAGACCCAGTACTTC	TRBV6-2/TRBV6-3	TRBJ2-5	15	many	TRBD2
CASSLTPAGYNEQFF	TGTGCCAGCAGCTTAACCCCAGCTGGGTACAATGAGCAGTTCTTC	TRBV7-6	TRBJ2-1	15	many	-
CASSRGQGGFNYGYTF	TGTGCCAGCAGTCGGGGACAGGGGGGATTCAACTATGGCTACACCTTC	TRBV7-9	TRBJ1-2	16	-	TRBD1
CASSYSGRYSEQFF	TGTGCCAGCAGTTACTCAGGGCGGTACAGTGAGCAGTTCTTC	TRBV6-5	TRBJ2-1	14	-	-